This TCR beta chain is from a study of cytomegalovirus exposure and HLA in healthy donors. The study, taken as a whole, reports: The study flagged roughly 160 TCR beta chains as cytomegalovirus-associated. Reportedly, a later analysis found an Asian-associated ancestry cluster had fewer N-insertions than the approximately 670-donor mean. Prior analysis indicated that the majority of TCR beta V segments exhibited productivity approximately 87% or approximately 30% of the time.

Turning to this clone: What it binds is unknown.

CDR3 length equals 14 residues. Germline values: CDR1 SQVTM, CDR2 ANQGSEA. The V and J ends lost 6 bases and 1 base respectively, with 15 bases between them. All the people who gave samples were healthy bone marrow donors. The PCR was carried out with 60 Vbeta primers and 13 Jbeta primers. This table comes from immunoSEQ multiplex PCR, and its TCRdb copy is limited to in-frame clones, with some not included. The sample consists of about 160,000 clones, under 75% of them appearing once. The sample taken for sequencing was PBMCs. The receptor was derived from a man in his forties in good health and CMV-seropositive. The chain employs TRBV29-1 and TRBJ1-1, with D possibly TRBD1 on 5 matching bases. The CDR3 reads CSVVGMGGNTEAFF. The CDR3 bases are TGCAGCGTCGTGGGTATGGGGGGGAACACTGAAGCTTTCTTT.